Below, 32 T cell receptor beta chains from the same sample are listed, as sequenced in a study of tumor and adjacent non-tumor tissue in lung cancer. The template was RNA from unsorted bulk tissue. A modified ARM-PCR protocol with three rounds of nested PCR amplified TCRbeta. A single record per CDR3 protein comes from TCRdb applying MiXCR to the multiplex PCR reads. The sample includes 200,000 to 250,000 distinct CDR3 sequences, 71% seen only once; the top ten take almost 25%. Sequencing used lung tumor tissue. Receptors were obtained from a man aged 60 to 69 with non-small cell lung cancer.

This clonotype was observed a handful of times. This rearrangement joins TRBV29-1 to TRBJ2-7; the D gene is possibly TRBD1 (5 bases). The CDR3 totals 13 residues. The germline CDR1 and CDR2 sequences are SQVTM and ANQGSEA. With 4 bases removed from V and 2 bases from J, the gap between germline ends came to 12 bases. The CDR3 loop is CSVAKGSPYEQYF. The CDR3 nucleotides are TGCAGCGTTGCAAAGGGGTCCCCCTACGAGCAGTACTTC.

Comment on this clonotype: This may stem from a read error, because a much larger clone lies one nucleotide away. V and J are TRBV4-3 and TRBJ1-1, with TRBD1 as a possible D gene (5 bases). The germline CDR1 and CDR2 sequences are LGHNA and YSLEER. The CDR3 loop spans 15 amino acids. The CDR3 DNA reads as TGCTCCAGCAGCCAAGAGGGGCTACTGAACACTGAAGCTTTCTTT. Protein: CSSSQEGLLNTEAFF.

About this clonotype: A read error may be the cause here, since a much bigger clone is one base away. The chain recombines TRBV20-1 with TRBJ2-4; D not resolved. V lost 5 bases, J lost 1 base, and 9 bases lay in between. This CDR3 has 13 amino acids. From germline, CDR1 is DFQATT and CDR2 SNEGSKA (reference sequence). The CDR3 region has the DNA TGCAGTGCTGACCCCCTGGCCAAAAACATTCAGTACTTC. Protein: CSADPLAKNIQYF.

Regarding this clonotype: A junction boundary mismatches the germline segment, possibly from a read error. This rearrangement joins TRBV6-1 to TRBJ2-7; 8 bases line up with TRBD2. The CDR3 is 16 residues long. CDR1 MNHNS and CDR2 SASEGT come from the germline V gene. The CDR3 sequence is CVSSANTGTSPYKQYF. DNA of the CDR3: TGTGTCAGCAGTGCCAATACCGGGACTAGTCCCTACAAGCAGTACTTC.

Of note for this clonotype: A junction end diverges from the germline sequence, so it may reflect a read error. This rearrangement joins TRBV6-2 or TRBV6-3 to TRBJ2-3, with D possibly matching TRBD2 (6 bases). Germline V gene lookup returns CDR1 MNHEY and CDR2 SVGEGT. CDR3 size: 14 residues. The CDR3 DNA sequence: TGTACCAGCCATCGAGCGGGTGACACAGATACGCAGTATTTT. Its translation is CTSHRAGDTDTQYF.

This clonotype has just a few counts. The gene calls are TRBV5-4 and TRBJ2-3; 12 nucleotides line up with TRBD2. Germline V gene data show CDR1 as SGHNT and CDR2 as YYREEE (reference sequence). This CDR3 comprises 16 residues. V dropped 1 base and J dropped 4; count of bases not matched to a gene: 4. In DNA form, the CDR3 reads TGTGCCAGCAGCTTGCCCTCTAGCGGGGGGGCAGATACGCAGTATTTT. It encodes CASSLPSSGGADTQYF.

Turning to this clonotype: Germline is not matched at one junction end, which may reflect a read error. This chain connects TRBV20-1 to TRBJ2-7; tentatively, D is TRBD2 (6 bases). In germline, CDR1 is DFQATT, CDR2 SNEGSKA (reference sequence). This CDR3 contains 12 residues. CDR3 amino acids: CSALAEVYERYF. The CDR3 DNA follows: TGCAGTGCCTTAGCGGAAGTCTACGAGCGGTACTTC.

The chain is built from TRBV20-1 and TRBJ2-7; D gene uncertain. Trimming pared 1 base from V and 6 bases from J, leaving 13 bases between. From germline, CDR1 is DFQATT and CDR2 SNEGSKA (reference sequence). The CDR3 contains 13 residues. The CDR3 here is CSARGAITLEQYF. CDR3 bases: TGCAGTGCTAGAGGTGCGATTACCCTCGAGCAGTACTTC.

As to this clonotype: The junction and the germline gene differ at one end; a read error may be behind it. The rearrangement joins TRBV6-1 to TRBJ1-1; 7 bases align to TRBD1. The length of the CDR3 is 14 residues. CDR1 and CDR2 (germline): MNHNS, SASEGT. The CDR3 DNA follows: TGTGCCAGCAGTGGGGAGACAGGGAACACTGAAACTTTCTTT. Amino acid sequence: CASSGETGNTETFF.

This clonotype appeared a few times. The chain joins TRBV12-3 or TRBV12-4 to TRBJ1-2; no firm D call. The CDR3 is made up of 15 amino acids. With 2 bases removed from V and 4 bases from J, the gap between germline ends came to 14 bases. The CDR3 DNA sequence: TGTGCCAGCAGTTTAATGCCCCCCGGAACCTATGGCTACACCTTC. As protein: CASSLMPPGTYGYTF.

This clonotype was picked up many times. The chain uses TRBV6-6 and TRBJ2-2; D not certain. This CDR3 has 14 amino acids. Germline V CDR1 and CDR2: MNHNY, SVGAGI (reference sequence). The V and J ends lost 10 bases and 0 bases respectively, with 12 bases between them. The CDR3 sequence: CATQALTNTGELFF. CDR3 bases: TGTGCCACTCAGGCGCTCACGAACACCGGGGAGCTGTTTTTT.

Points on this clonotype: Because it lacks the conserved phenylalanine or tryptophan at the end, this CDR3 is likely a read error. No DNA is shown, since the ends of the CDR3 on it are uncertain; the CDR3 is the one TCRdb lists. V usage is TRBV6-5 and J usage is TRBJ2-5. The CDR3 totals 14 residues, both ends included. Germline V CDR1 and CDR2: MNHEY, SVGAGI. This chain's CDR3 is CASREGLAEETHYS.

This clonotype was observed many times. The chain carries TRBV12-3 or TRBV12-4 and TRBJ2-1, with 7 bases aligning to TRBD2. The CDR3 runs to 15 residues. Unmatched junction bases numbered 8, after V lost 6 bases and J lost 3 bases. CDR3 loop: CASSLLAGGYNEQFF. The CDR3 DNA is TGTGCCAGCAGCTTGTTAGCGGGCGGCTACAATGAGCAGTTCTTC.

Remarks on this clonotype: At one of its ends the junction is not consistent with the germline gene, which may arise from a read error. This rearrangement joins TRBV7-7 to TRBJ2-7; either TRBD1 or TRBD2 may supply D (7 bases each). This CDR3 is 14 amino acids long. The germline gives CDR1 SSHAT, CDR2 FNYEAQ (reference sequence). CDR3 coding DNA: TGTGCCAGCAGCCAATATACAGGGGACTACGAGCAATACTTC. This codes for CASSQYTGDYEQYF.

CDR3 in amino acids: CASTRAGGLSDTQYF. Here the CDR3 DNA reads TGTGCCAGCACCCGAGCTGGAGGGCTGTCAGATACGCAGTATTTT. J is TRBJ2-3 and V is TRBV6-5, with D tentatively TRBD2 (6 bases). Germline V gene sequence: CDR1 MNHEY, CDR2 SVGAGI. The CDR3 sequence is 15 residues long. V was pared by 7 bases and J by 4 bases, with 18 bases between.

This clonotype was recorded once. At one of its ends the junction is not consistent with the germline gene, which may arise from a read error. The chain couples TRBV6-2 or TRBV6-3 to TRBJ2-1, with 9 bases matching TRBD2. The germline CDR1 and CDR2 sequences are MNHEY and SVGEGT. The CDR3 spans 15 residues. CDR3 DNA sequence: TGTACCAGCAGTATTAGCGGGAGCTCCTACAATGAGCAGTTCTTC. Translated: CTSSISGSSYNEQFF.

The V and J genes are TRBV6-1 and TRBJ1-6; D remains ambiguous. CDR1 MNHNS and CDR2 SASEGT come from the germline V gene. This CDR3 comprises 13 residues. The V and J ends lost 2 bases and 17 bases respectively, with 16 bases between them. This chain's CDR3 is CASSERKVSRFHF. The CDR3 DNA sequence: TGTGCCAGCAGTGAACGAAAAGTTTCACGCTTCCACTTT.

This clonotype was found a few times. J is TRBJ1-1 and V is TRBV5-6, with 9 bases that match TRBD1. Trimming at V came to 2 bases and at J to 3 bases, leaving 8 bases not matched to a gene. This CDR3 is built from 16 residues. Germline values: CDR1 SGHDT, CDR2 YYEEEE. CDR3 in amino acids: CASSFFVRQGDTEAFF. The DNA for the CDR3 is TGTGCCAGCAGCTTCTTCGTGCGACAGGGGGACACTGAAGCTTTCTTT.

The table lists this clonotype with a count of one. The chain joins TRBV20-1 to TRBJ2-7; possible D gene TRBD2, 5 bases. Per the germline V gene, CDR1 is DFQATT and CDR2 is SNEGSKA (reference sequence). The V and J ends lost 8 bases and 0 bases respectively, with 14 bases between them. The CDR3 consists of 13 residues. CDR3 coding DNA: TGCAGTACTGGAAGCGGAGTCTCCTACGAGCAGTACTTC. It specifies CSTGSGVSYEQYF.

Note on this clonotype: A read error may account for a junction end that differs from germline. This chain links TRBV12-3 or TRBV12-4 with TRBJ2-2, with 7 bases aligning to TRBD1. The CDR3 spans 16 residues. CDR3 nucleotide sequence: TGTGCCAGCAGTATGACAGGGCAACCGAACTCCGGGGAGCTGTTTTTT. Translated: CASSMTGQPNSGELFF.

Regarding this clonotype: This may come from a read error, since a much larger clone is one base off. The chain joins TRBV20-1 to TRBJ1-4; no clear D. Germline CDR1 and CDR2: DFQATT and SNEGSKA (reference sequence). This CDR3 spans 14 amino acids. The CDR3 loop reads CSARDGSLNEKLLF. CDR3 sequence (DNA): TGCAGTGCTAGAGATGGCAGCTTGAATGAAAAACTGCTTTTT.

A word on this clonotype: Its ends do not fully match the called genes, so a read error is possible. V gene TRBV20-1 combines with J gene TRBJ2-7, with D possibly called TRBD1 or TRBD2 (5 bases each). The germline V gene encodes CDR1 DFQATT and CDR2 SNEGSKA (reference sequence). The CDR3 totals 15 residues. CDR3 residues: CSATNVLDTGRAQYF. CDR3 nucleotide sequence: TGCAGTGCTACCAACGTCCTGGACACCGGGCGGGCGCAGTACTTT.

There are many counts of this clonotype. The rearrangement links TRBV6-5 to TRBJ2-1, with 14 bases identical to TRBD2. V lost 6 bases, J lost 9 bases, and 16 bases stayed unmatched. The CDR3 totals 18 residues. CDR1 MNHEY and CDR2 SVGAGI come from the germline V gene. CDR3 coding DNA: TGTGCCAGCAGATCGGACCCGACTAGCGGGAGGGCCGTCGGTGAGCAGTTCTTC. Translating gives CASRSDPTSGRAVGEQFF.

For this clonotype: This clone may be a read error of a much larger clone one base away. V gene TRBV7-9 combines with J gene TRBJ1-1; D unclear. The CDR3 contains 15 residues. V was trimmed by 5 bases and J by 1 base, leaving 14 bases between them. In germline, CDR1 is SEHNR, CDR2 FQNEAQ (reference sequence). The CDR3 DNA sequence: TGTGCCAGCAGCCTCCAGGAGCTTCGGAACACTGAAGCTTTCTTT. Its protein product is CASSLQELRNTEAFF. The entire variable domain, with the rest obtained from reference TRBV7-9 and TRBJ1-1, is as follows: DTGVSQNPRHKITKRGQNVTFRCDPISEHNRLYWYRQTLGQGPEFLTYFQNEAQLEKSRLLSDRFSAERPKGSFSTLEIQRTEQGDSAMYLCASSLQELRNTEAFFGQGTRLTVV.

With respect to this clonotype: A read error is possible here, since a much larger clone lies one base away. The CDR3 DNA reads TGTGCCAGCAGTTTAGGGGGGGCCTTGGGAGATACGCAGTATTTT. Translating it yields CASSLGGALGDTQYF. The chain recombines TRBV12-3 or TRBV12-4 with TRBJ2-3; D might be TRBD1 or TRBD2, each matching 6 bases. V was trimmed by 1 base and J by 5 bases, leaving 13 bases between them. This CDR3 contains 15 residues.

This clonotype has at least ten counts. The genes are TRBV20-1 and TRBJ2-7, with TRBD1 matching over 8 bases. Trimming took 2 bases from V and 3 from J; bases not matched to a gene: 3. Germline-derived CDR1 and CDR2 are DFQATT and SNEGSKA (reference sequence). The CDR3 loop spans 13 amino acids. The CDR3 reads CSARPGQGYEQYF. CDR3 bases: TGCAGTGCTAGACCAGGACAGGGCTACGAGCAGTACTTC.

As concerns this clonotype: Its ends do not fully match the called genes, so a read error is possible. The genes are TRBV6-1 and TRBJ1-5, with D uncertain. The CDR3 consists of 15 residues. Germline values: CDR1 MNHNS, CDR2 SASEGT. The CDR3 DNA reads TGTGCCAGTAGTGAATCTGGGATTAGCAATCAGCCCCAGCATTTT. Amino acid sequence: CASSESGISNQPQHF.

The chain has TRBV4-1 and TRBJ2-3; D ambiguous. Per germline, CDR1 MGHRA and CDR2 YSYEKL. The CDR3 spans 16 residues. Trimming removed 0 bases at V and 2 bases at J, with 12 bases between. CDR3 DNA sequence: TGCGCCAGCAGCCAAGAGGAGAGCCACGACACAGATACGCAGTATTTT. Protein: CASSQEESHDTDTQYF.

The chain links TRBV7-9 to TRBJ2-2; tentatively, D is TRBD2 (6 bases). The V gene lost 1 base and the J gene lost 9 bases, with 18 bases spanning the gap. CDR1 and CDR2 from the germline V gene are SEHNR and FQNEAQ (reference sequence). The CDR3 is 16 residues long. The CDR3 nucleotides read TGTGCCAGCAGCTTAGGGACCGCGGGAATGGTGCGGGAGCTGTTTTTT. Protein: CASSLGTAGMVRELFF.

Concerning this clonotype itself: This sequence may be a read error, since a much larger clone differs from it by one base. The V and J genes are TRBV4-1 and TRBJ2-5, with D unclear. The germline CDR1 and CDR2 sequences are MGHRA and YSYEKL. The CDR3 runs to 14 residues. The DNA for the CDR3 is TGCGCCAGCAGCCAAAAACTTGCCCAAGACACCCAGTACTTC. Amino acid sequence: CASSQKLAQDTQYF.

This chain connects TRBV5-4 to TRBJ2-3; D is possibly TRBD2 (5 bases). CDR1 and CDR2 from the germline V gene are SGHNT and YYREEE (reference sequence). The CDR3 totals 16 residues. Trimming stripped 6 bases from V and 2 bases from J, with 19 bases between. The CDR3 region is CASNQGLIPNTDTQYF. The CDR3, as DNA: TGTGCCAGCAACCAAGGACTGATACCTAACACAGATACGCAGTATTTT.

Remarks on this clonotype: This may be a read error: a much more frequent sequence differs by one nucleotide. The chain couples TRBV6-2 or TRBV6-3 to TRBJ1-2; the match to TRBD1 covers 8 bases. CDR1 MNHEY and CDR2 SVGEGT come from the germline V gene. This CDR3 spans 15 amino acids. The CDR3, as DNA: TGTGCCAGCAGTTACTCCGGACAGGGCTACTATGACTACACCTTC. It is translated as CASSYSGQGYYDYTF.